What follows are 31 T cell receptor beta chains derived from one specimen sequenced in a study of blood T cell repertoires in COVID-19 (dated by TCRdb to about 2020). The protocol used for the library was the immunoSEQ multiplex PCR assay. The immuneACCESS repertoire file appears here via TCRdb, limited to in-frame rearrangements. These files lack a portion of the clones; in checked studies, under half of the deficit traces to unresolved V genes, and the cause of the others is not known. This sample is represented by 200,000 or so clones; roughly 81% of them were singletons. Together, the top ten hold 12% of the sample. Sequencing input: peripheral blood. The receptors originated from a woman of 80 years or more with COVID-19, enrolled during active disease.

This chain joins TRBV18 and TRBJ1-1; tentative D call: TRBD1 (6 bases). There are 15 residues in the CDR3. The germline gives CDR1 KGHSH, CDR2 LQKENI. Trimming removed 6 bases from V and 3 bases from J, with 17 bases in between. Written as DNA, the CDR3 is TGTGCCAGCTCTTGGGCACAGGGAAAGGACACTGAAGCTTTCTTT. As protein: CASSWAQGKDTEAFF.

The V call is TRBV28, the J call TRBJ1-5; weak D call: TRBD1 (6 bases). CDR1 is MDHEN, CDR2 SYDVKM, per germline. The CDR3 contains 16 residues. V shed 6 bases and J shed 2 bases, with 17 bases lying between them. For the CDR3, the DNA is TGTGCCAGCAGCAGTACCGACAGGTTTGGCAATCAGCCCCAGCATTTT. Its protein product is CASSSTDRFGNQPQHF. Full variable domain (outside the CDR3, taken from reference TRBV28 and TRBJ1-5): DVKVTQSSRYLVKRTGEKVFLECVQDMDHENMFWYRQDPGLGLRLIYFSYDVKMKEKGDIPEGYSVSREKKERFSLILESASTNQTSMYLCASSSTDRFGNQPQHFGDGTRLSIL.

This chain joins TRBV6-2 or TRBV6-3 and TRBJ1-2; perhaps TRBD1 as D (5 bases). This CDR3 comprises 14 residues. V shed 2 bases and J shed 10 bases, with 17 bases lying between them. Germline CDR1 is MNHEY and CDR2 is SVGEGT. As DNA, the CDR3 is TGTGCCAGCAGTTACGACAGCCTAACTATGAACTACACCTTC. Protein product: CASSYDSLTMNYTF.

This chain joins TRBV7-6 and TRBJ2-2; 7 bases are shared with TRBD2. After removal of 1 base from V and 3 bases from J, the junction contained 5 bases not matched to a gene. The CDR3 contains 16 residues. Per the germline V gene, CDR1 is SGHVS and CDR2 is FNYEAQ. Here the CDR3 reads CASSLEAGIYTGELFF. Written as DNA, the CDR3 is TGTGCCAGCAGCTTAGAAGCGGGGATCTACACCGGGGAGCTGTTTTTT.

The chain couples TRBV5-1 to TRBJ1-1; 10 nucleotides line up with TRBD1. The CDR3 is 16 residues long. V shed 0 bases and J 5 bases; nucleotides not matched to a gene: 7. Germline values: CDR1 SGHRS, CDR2 YFSETQ. CDR3 nucleotide sequence: TGCGCCAGCAGCTTGGGGTTCGGGACAGGGGTTACTGAAGCTTTCTTT. Its protein product is CASSLGFGTGVTEAFF.

The V call is TRBV5-5, the J call TRBJ2-7; D is perhaps TRBD1 (6 bases). Germline V lookup: CDR1 SGHKS, CDR2 YYEKEE (reference sequence). The CDR3 covers 12 residues. V was shortened by 5 bases and J by 4 bases, with 10 bases between the two germline ends. The chain's CDR3 is CASSPTGYEQYF. DNA of the CDR3: TGTGCCAGCAGTCCTACAGGGTACGAGCAGTACTTC. The variable domain in full, completed from reference TRBV5-5 and TRBJ2-7, reads DAGVTQSPTHLIKTRGQQVTLRCSPISGHKSVSWYQQVLGQGPQFIFQYYEKEERGRGNFPDRFSARQFPNYSSELNVNALLLGDSALYLCASSPTGYEQYFGPGTRLTVT.

V is TRBV7-8 and J is TRBJ1-6, with 8 bases that match TRBD1. Looked up from germline, CDR1 is SGHVS and CDR2 is FQNEAQ. J was trimmed by 1 base and V by 6 bases; bases with no gene match: 11. The CDR3 has 18 amino acids. The DNA for the CDR3 is TGTGCCAGCAGAATAGGGCCAGGGGGCTGGTCCTATAATTCACCCCTCCACTTT. Translated: CASRIGPGGWSYNSPLHF.

The chain links TRBV4-1 to TRBJ2-7, with 10 nucleotides matching TRBD2. V dropped 1 base and J dropped 1; count of bases not matched to a gene: 1. Germline V gene data show CDR1 as MGHRA and CDR2 as YSYEKL. The CDR3 is 15 amino acids. The CDR3 DNA follows: TGCGCCAGCAGCCAAGGTAGCGGGAGGTCCTACGAGCAGTACTTC. As protein: CASSQGSGRSYEQYF.

This clone was seen once. V gene TRBV7-9 combines with J gene TRBJ1-6, with 7 nucleotides matching TRBD1. This CDR3 has 16 amino acids. Germline V gives CDR1 SEHNR, CDR2 FQNEAQ (reference sequence). With V trimmed by 5 bases and J by 9 bases, 13 bases remained unmatched. The CDR3 is CASSHYRGSFGSPLHF. Here the CDR3 DNA reads TGTGCCAGCAGCCATTACAGGGGTAGCTTTGGTTCACCCCTCCACTTT.

The J gene is TRBJ2-5, the V gene TRBV7-9; a weak D match, TRBD1 (5 bases). Trimming removed 5 bases at V and 4 bases at J, with 17 bases between. CDR3 size: 15 residues. The V gene's germline CDR1 is SEHNR and CDR2 FQNEAQ (reference sequence). CDR3 in DNA: TGTGCCAGCAGCCGTTGGGGCGATTCGGGAGAGACCCAGTACTTC. Amino acids: CASSRWGDSGETQYF.

The J gene is TRBJ1-2, the V gene TRBV5-5; D is uncertain. This CDR3 has 12 amino acids. V was shortened by 0 bases and J by 4 bases, with 4 bases between the two germline ends. Germline V lookup: CDR1 SGHKS, CDR2 YYEKEE (reference sequence). DNA for the CDR3: TGTGCCAGCAGCTTGGGTATCTATGGCTACACCTTC. It specifies CASSLGIYGYTF.

V and J are TRBV7-2 and TRBJ2-7; 7 bases are a match to TRBD2. The V segment lost 4 bases and the J segment 6 bases; nucleotides outside the gene matches: 6. The V gene's germline CDR1 is SGHTA and CDR2 FQGNSA. The CDR3 loop spans 13 amino acids. The DNA of the CDR3 is TGTGCCAGCAGCTCACAGCGGGGCGGCGAGCAGTACTTC. As protein: CASSSQRGGEQYF.

This chain links TRBV11-2 with TRBJ1-2; 7 positions match TRBD1. Unmatched junction bases numbered 4, after V lost 2 bases and J lost 4 bases. There are 14 residues in the CDR3. CDR1 is SGHAT, CDR2 FQNNGV, per germline. Here the CDR3 reads CASSLWGQSYGYTF. Written as DNA, the CDR3 is TGTGCCAGCAGCTTATGGGGACAGAGCTATGGCTACACCTTC.

This chain uses TRBV2 with TRBJ1-2; 10 positions agree with TRBD1. The CDR3 is 15 amino acids. The V gene's germline CDR1 is SNHLY and CDR2 FYNNEI. Losses at the gene ends were 8 bases for V and 4 bases for J; bases not matched to a gene: 10. The DNA of the CDR3 is TGTGCCAGCTTTGGGGACAGGGGCCCTTTCTATGGCTACACCTTC. Amino acids: CASFGDRGPFYGYTF.

CDR3 in DNA: TGTGCCAGCAGCCCATTCAGGGTTAGCTCTGGAAACACCATATATTTT. As protein: CASSPFRVSSGNTIYF. The J gene is TRBJ1-3, the V gene TRBV7-2; D is perhaps TRBD1 (5 bases). Trimming cost V 5 bases and J 0 bases, with 14 bases left between them. CDR1 is SGHTA and CDR2 is FQGNSA in the germline V gene. The CDR3 has 16 residues.

This chain links TRBV7-9 with TRBJ2-7, with unresolved D. The CDR3 is 12 residues long. The V end lost 4 bases, the J end lost 4 bases, and 8 bases lay between the germline ends. The germline gives CDR1 SEHNR, CDR2 FQNEAQ (reference sequence). As DNA, the CDR3 is TGTGCCAGCAGCTCAGACTTTTACGAGCAGTACTTC. Residues: CASSSDFYEQYF.

The chain combines TRBV7-2 with TRBJ1-2, with a weak D call TRBD1 (6 bases). V lost 5 bases and J lost 4, with 17 bases in between. This CDR3 region has 15 residues. CDR1 is SGHTA, CDR2 FQGNSA, per germline. Here the CDR3 DNA reads TGTGCCAGCAGCCCGACTATTAGACAGGCCTATGGCTACACCTTC. Translation: CASSPTIRQAYGYTF.

The chain joins TRBV19 to TRBJ1-4; a weak D match, TRBD1 (6 bases). Germline V lookup: CDR1 LNHDA, CDR2 SQIVND (reference sequence). Between the trimmed V and J ends, which lost 10 bases and 1 base, there was a span of 10 bases. There are 13 residues in the CDR3. DNA of the CDR3: TGTGCCAACAAGGGGGAAACTAATGAAAAACTGTTTTTT. Protein product: CANKGETNEKLFF.

The chain uses TRBV4-2 and TRBJ2-7, with 8 nucleotides matching TRBD1. This CDR3 is built from 16 residues. With V trimmed by 0 bases and J by 6 bases, 10 bases remained unmatched. Germline V gene lookup returns CDR1 LGHNA and CDR2 YNFKEQ. CDR3 in amino acids: CASSQDGHRGWSEQYF. CDR3 nucleotides: TGTGCCAGCAGCCAAGACGGTCACAGGGGGTGGAGCGAGCAGTACTTC.

This chain links TRBV23-1 with TRBJ2-7, with 13 bases identical to TRBD2. TRBV23-1 is an open reading frame, and its role is uncertain. The CDR3 is 17 amino acids. Unmatched junction bases numbered 8, after V lost 4 bases and J lost 2 bases. The DNA for the CDR3 is TGCGCCAGCAGTCCCAGCAGACTAGCGGGGGGCCCCTACGAGCAGTACTTC. Amino acids: CASSPSRLAGGPYEQYF.

The chain combines TRBV27 with TRBJ1-4; 8 bases are a match to TRBD1. Trimming took 0 bases from V and 8 from J; bases not matched to a gene: 8. CDR1 and CDR2 from the germline V gene are MNHEY and SMNVEV (reference sequence). There are 16 residues in the CDR3. CDR3 region: CASSLSARTGREKLFF. CDR3 sequence (DNA): TGTGCCAGCAGTTTATCGGCCCGGACAGGGAGAGAAAAACTGTTTTTT. The full variable domain, completed using reference TRBV27 and TRBJ1-4, is EAQVTQNPRYLITVTGKKLTVTCSQNMNHEYMSWYRQDPGLGLRQIYYSMNVEVTDKGDVPEGYKVSRKEKRNFPLILESPSPNQTSLYFCASSLSARTGREKLFFGSGTQLSVL.

The chain is built from TRBV6-5 and TRBJ1-3; possible D gene TRBD1, 5 bases. The CDR3 is 14 amino acids. Looked up from germline, CDR1 is MNHEY and CDR2 is SVGAGI. Trimming cost V 6 bases and J 0 bases, with 9 bases left between them. The CDR3 DNA is TGTGCCAGCAGCCAGGACATCTCTGGAAACACCATATATTTT. This encodes CASSQDISGNTIYF.

The chain is built from TRBV6-5 and TRBJ1-1, with unresolved D. Germline V gene data show CDR1 as MNHEY and CDR2 as SVGAGI. This CDR3 spans 13 amino acids. Trimming took 11 bases from V and 1 from J, leaving 14 bases between them. The CDR3 loop reads CAAGKAGNTEAFF. CDR3 coding DNA: TGTGCCGCGGGTAAGGCGGGGAACACTGAAGCTTTCTTT.

This clone was found once. V usage is TRBV30 and J usage is TRBJ1-5, with D possibly being TRBD1 (5 bases). Germline loops: CDR1 GTSNPN, CDR2 SVGIG (reference sequence). The V and J ends lost 2 bases and 3 bases respectively, with 8 bases between them. This CDR3 spans 13 amino acids. CDR3: CAWSRGPNQPQHF. In DNA form, the CDR3 reads TGTGCCTGGAGTAGGGGTCCCAATCAGCCCCAGCATTTT.

This clone showed up just a few times. The chain employs TRBV5-1 and TRBJ2-3, with a tentative D call TRBD2 (6 bases). The CDR3 sequence is 14 residues long. CDR1 is SGHRS and CDR2 is YFSETQ in the germline V gene. V dropped 1 base and J dropped 2 bases, with 8 bases sitting between them. The CDR3 DNA follows: TGCGCCAGCAGCTTGATGGACTACACAGATACGCAGTATTTT. Translated: CASSLMDYTDTQYF.

The rearrangement uses TRBV5-6 and TRBJ2-5; 11 nucleotides agree with TRBD1. The V and J ends lost 3 bases and 5 bases, in that order; junction bases with no gene match: 12. This CDR3 spans 17 amino acids. Germline loops: CDR1 SGHDT, CDR2 YYEEEE. The CDR3 DNA follows: TGTGCCAGCAGCTCCGGGACAGGGGGGGCCCAAGGGGAGACCCAGTACTTC. It yields the protein CASSSGTGGAQGETQYF.

The V gene is TRBV5-5, the J gene TRBJ1-2, with 7 bases that match TRBD1. This CDR3 is 14 amino acids long. The junction had 5 bases not matched to a gene; V was cut back by 4 bases and J by 2 bases. From germline, CDR1 is SGHKS and CDR2 YYEKEE (reference sequence). The CDR3 DNA reads as TGTGCCAGCAGCCCAGGGACAGAGAACTATGGCTACACCTTC. Its protein product is CASSPGTENYGYTF.

This rearrangement joins TRBV14 to TRBJ1-3; 9 bases align to TRBD1. This CDR3 region has 14 residues. Looked up from germline, CDR1 is SGHDN and CDR2 is FVKESK. V shed 4 bases, J shed 4 bases, and the junction held 2 bases outside the gene matches. The DNA for the CDR3 is TGTGCCAGCAGCCCCGGGACAGGGGGAAACACCATATATTTT. Protein sequence: CASSPGTGGNTIYF.

This chain joins TRBV4-1 and TRBJ1-6, with D possibly matching TRBD1 (5 bases). Per germline, CDR1 MGHRA and CDR2 YSYEKL. Trimming removed 4 bases at V and 13 bases at J, with 17 bases between. CDR3 length equals 14 residues. The CDR3 here is CASSPSQAIPPLHF. In DNA, the CDR3 is TGCGCCAGCAGCCCCTCACAGGCAATCCCTCCCCTCCACTTT.

The chain is built from TRBV2 and TRBJ1-2, with 7 bases that match TRBD1. Germline trimming cut 6 bases from V and 4 bases from J; bases unmatched to any gene: 11. Looked up from germline, CDR1 is SNHLY and CDR2 is FYNNEI. This CDR3 is built from 15 residues. The chain's CDR3 is CASSLAPGQTYGYTF. DNA of the CDR3: TGTGCCAGCAGCCTAGCCCCGGGACAGACCTATGGCTACACCTTC.

The chain combines TRBV2 with TRBJ2-7; TRBD1 agrees at 7 bases. The length of the CDR3 is 15 residues. The germline V gene encodes CDR1 SNHLY and CDR2 FYNNEI. J was trimmed by 3 bases and V by 2 bases; bases with no gene match: 7. The CDR3 DNA is TGTGCCAGCAGTGAAAGGCAGGGGGTATACTACGAGCAGTACTTC. Translated: CASSERQGVYYEQYF.